This T cell receptor (beta chain) comes out of a study of post-analysis software for immune sequencing data. Study-level results: Versus controls, multiple sclerosis patients showed significantly lower diversity (normalized Chao1). The study found TRBV5-6, TRBV5-1 and TRBV20-1 among roughly 5 TRBV segments more frequent in patients than controls.

The CDR3 has 14 residues. CDR1 SNHLY and CDR2 FYNNEI come from the germline V gene. cDNA libraries for TCR beta contained unique molecular identifiers. TCRdb reanalysed the PCR reads using MiXCR and keeps one entry per CDR3 protein. This table has a few hundred thousand distinct CDR3 sequences, around 34% appearing once. A remark on this clonotype: Its specificity is unknown. This may be a read error: a much more frequent sequence differs by one nucleotide.

The chain links TRBV2 to TRBJ2-3; no definite D call. The sample was blood. The clonotype was recovered from a girl between 10 and 17 years old with multiple sclerosis. The CDR3 DNA is TGTGCCAGCAAGGGTAGAGTTGCCACAGATAGGCAGTATTTT. Amino acid sequence: CASKGRVATDRQYF.